What follows are 11 T cell receptor beta chains derived from one specimen sequenced in a study of human T cells and chemical hapten exposure. Documented time point: pre-sensitization, week 0. As to treatment: therapeutic diphenylcyclopropenone sensitization with weekly scalp DPC. Using its own MiXCR run on the RACE reads, TCRdb lists one record per CDR3 protein. The data contain roughly 380,000 distinct CDR3 sequences, approximately 5.1% of them seen just once; the ten biggest clones take up around 2.6%. Material: whole blood, obtained in connection with sensitization to the hapten diphenylcyclopropenone (DPC). All receptors come from a woman aged 45 to 65 with alopecia areata. Some clones in this sample may be carry-over from other donors' samples.

This clonotype has more than one count but fewer than ten. V is TRBV1 and J is TRBJ2-1; TRBD1, as called in the table, went unchecked against the DNA. TRBV1 is described as a pseudogene. CDR3 size: 18 residues. CDR3 region: CTSSQDEEGALSYNEQFF. The CDR3 DNA reads as TGCACCAGCAGCCAAGATGAGGAGGGGGCCCTGTCCTACAATGAGCAGTTCTTC.

V and J are TRBV4-2 and TRBJ2-7, with D maybe TRBD1 (6 bases). Germline loops: CDR1 LGHNA, CDR2 YNFKEQ. The V gene lost 4 bases and the J gene lost 1 base, with 17 bases spanning the gap. The CDR3 loop spans 16 amino acids. This CDR3 reads CASSPAVRDTSYEQYF. Written as DNA, the CDR3 is TGTGCCAGCAGCCCAGCCGTTAGGGACACTTCCTACGAGCAGTACTTC.

The rearrangement uses TRBV20-1 and TRBJ2-7; possible D gene TRBD2, 7 bases. The CDR3 sequence is 12 residues long. In germline, CDR1 is DFQATT, CDR2 SNEGSKA (reference sequence). The V and J ends lost 3 bases and 7 bases respectively, with 13 bases between them. The CDR3 nucleotides are TGCAGTGCTAGGGCGGGGGCTTTGGAGCAGTACTTC. This codes for CSARAGALEQYF.

This clonotype was seen only a few times. V gene TRBV29-1 combines with J gene TRBJ1-1; D is unclear. Germline lookup yields CDR1 SQVTM and CDR2 ANQGSEA. The V end lost 0 bases, the J end lost 6 bases, and 8 bases lay between the germline ends. The CDR3 contains 12 residues. The CDR3 DNA reads as TGCAGCGTTGAAGAGGGAGGCCCTGAAGCTTTCTTT. Its translation is CSVEEGGPEAFF.

At least ten counts were recorded for this clonotype. The chain is built from TRBV9 and TRBJ2-3, with a tentative D call TRBD2 (5 bases). Germline loops: CDR1 SGDLS, CDR2 YYNGEE. V dropped 0 bases and J dropped 3 bases, with 11 bases sitting between them. This CDR3 has 15 amino acids. CDR3 region: CASSVELGGTDTQYF. CDR3 in DNA: TGTGCCAGCAGCGTAGAATTGGGCGGGACAGATACGCAGTATTTT.

This clonotype was detected ten times or more. This sequence joins TRBV5-6 and TRBJ1-2; maybe TRBD1 (6 bases). V lost 6 bases, J lost 4 bases, and 16 bases lay in between. The CDR3 contains 14 residues. CDR1 SGHDT and CDR2 YYEEEE come from the germline V gene. CDR3 loop: CASTYRDWGYGYTF. The CDR3 nucleotides are TGTGCCAGCACCTACAGGGATTGGGGCTATGGCTACACCTTC.

There are many counts of this clonotype. V usage is TRBV7-9 and J usage is TRBJ2-3; 8 bases are a match to TRBD2. The CDR3 loop spans 14 amino acids. Germline loops: CDR1 SEHNR, CDR2 FQNEAQ (reference sequence). The V and J ends lost 4 bases and 0 bases, in that order; junction bases with no gene match: 0. CDR3 sequence: CASSSSGSTDTQYF. CDR3 nucleotides: TGTGCCAGCAGCTCTAGCGGGAGCACAGATACGCAGTATTTT.

V and J are TRBV6-5 and TRBJ2-5; TRBD1 aligns across 12 bases. CDR3 length equals 15 residues. Per germline, CDR1 MNHEY and CDR2 SVGAGI. Unmatched junction bases numbered 6, after V lost 5 bases and J lost 5 bases. CDR3 coding DNA: TGTGCCAGCAGTCCCGGGACAGGGGGCAGGGAGACCCAGTACTTC. Translated, it gives CASSPGTGGRETQYF.

This clonotype was found a few times. This chain connects TRBV11-2 to TRBJ2-3; the match to TRBD2 covers 8 bases. With 2 bases clipped from V and 2 bases from J, the junction kept 6 bases outside the gene matches. The germline V gene encodes CDR1 SGHAT and CDR2 FQNNGV. This CDR3 comprises 16 residues. CDR3 sequence reads: CASSLRPAGVTDTQYF. The CDR3 nucleotides read TGTGCCAGCAGCTTAAGACCAGCGGGGGTCACAGATACGCAGTATTTT.

This clonotype appeared many times. The genes are TRBV2 and TRBJ2-6, with D tentatively TRBD1 or TRBD2 (5 bases each). Germline V gene sequence: CDR1 SNHLY, CDR2 FYNNEI. Between the trimmed V and J ends, which lost 4 bases and 0 bases, there was a span of 7 bases. CDR3 length equals 15 residues. This CDR3 is CASSGDVSGANVLTF. For the CDR3, the DNA is TGTGCCAGCAGTGGGGACGTCTCTGGGGCCAACGTCCTGACTTTC.

As regards this clonotype: Given a far larger clone just one base away, this is likely a sequencing read error. V is TRBV14 and J is TRBJ1-1, with a possible D match to TRBD1 (6 bases). Per germline, CDR1 SGHDN and CDR2 FVKESK. The CDR3 is 12 amino acids. CDR3: CASNQGGTEAFF. CDR3 nucleotide sequence: TGTGCCAGCAACCAAGGGGGCACTGAAGCTTTCTTT.